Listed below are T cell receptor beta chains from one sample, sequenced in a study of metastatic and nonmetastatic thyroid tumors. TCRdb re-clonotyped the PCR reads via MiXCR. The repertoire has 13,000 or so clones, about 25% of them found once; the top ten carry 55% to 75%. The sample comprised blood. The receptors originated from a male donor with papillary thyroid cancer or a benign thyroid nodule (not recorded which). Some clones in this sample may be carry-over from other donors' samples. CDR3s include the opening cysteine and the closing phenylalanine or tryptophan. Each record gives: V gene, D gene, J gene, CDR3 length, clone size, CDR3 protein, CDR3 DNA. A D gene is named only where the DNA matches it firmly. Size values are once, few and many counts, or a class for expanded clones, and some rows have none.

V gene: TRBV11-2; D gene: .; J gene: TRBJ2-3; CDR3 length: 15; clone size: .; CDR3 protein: CASSLSSGWGDTQYF; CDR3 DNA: TGTGCCAGCAGCTTATCCAGCGGGTGGGGAGATACGCAGTATTTT
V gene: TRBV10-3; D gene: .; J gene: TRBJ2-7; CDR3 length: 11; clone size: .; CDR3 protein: CAISEEYEQYF; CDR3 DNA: TGTGCCATCAGTGAGGAATACGAGCAGTACTTC
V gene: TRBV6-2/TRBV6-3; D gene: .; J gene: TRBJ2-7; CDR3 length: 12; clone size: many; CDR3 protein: CASKDQVYEQYF; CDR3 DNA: TGTGCCAGCAAGGACCAGGTCTACGAGCAGTACTTC
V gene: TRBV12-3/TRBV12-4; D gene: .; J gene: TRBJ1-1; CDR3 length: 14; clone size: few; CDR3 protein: CASSPPGPNTEAFF; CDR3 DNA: TGTGCCAGCAGCCCCCCCGGGCCGAACACTGAAGCTTTCTTT
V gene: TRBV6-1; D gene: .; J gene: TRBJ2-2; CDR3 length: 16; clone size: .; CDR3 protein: CASSYTLTGSTGELFF; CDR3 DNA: TGTGCCAGCAGTTATACCCTGACTGGCTCCACCGGGGAGCTGTTTTTT
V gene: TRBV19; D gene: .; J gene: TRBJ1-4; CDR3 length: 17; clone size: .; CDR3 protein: CASTWTRTTATNEKLFF; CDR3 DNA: TGTGCCAGCACTTGGACCAGGACCACTGCAACTAATGAAAAACTGTTTTTT
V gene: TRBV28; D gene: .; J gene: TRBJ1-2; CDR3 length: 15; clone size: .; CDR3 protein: CASSPAAEGGRGYTF; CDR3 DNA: TGTGCCAGCAGCCCCGCCGCCGAGGGAGGTCGTGGCTACACCTTC
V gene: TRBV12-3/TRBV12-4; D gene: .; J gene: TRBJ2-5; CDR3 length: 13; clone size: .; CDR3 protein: CDSSRQAKETQYF; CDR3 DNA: TGTGACAGCAGCCGACAGGCCAAAGAGACCCAGTACTTC
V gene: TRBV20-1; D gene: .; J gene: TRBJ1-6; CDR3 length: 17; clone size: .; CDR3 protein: CSAPGGGALSYNSPLHF; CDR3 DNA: TGCAGTGCCCCCGGGGGAGGGGCCCTCTCCTATAATTCACCCCTCCACTTT
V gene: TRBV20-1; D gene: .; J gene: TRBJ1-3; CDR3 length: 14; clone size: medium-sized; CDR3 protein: CSARLGGVGNTIYF; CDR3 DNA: TGCAGTGCTAGATTGGGGGGCGTTGGAAACACCATATATTTT
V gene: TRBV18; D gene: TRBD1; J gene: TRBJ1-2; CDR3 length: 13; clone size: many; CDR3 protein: CASSPTGWLGYTF; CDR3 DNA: TGTGCCAGCTCACCGACAGGGTGGCTAGGCTACACCTTC
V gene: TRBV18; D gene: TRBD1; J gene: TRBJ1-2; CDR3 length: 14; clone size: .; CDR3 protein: CASSTGTGEVGYTF; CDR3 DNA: TGTGCCAGCTCAACCGGGACAGGGGAGGTTGGCTACACCTTC
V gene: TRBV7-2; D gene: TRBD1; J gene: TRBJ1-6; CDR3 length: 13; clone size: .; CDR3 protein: CASSPDRGSPLHF; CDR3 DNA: TGTGCCAGCAGCCCGGACAGGGGCTCACCCCTCCACTTT
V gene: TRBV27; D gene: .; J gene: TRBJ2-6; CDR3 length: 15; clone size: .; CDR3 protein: CASSFWDAGANVLTF; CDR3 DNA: TGTGCCAGCAGTTTTTGGGACGCTGGGGCCAACGTCCTGACTTTC
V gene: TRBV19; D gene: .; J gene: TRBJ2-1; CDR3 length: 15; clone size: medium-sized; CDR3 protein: CASSPQGGSYNEQFF; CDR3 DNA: TGTGCCAGTAGCCCCCAGGGGGGCTCCTACAATGAGCAGTTCTTC
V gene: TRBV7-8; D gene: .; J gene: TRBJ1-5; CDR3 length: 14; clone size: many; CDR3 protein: CASSPDSSNQPQHF; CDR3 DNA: TGTGCCAGCAGCCCAGACAGTAGCAATCAGCCCCAGCATTTT
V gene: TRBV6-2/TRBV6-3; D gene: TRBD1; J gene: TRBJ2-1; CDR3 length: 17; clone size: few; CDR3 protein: CASSYLTGTGSYNEQFF; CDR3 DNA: TGTGCCAGCAGTTATTTGACCGGGACAGGGTCTTACAATGAGCAGTTCTTC
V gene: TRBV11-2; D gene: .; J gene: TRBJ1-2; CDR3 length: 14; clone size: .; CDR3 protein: CASSLALDRYGYTF; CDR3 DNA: TGTGCCAGCAGCTTAGCTTTGGACCGCTATGGCTACACCTTC
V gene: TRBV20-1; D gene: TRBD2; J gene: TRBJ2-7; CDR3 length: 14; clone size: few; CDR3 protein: CSARAPAGAFEQYF; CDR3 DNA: TGCAGTGCTAGGGCCCCAGCGGGAGCGTTTGAGCAGTACTTC
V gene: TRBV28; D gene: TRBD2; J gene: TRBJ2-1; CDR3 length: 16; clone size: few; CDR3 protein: CASSAHAGGPTNEQFF; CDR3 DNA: TGTGCCAGCAGCGCCCACGCGGGAGGGCCTACGAATGAGCAGTTCTTC
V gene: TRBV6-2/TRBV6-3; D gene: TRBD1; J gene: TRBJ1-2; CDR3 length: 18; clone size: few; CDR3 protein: CASSSSSGTGPARYGYTF; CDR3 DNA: TGTGCCAGCAGTTCCTCCTCCGGGACAGGCCCGGCGAGATATGGCTACACCTTC
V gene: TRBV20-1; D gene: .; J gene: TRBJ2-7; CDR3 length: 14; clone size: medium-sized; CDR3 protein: CSARGTDFSHEQYF; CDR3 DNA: TGCAGTGCTAGAGGGACGGATTTTTCCCACGAGCAGTACTTC
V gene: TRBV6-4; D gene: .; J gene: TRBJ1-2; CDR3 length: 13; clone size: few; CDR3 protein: CASSPPGGPGYTF; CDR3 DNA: TGTGCCAGCAGTCCCCCTGGCGGGCCTGGCTACACCTTC
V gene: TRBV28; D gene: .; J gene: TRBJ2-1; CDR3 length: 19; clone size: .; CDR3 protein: CASSLDFAGAILGGNEQFF; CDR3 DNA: TGTGCCAGCAGTTTGGATTTTGCGGGAGCTATATTGGGGGGCAATGAGCAGTTCTTT
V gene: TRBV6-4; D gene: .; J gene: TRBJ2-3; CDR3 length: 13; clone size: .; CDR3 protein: CASSDSIGDTQYF; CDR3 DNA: TGTGCCAGCAGTGACTCGATTGGAGATACGCAGTATTTT
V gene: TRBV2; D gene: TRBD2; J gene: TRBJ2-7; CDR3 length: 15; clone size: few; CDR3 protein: CASRDGLAETYEQYF; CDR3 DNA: TGTGCCAGCAGAGACGGACTAGCGGAGACCTACGAGCAGTACTTC
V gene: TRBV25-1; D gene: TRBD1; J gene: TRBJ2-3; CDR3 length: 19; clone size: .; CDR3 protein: CASSVFVSGGQDRTDTQYF; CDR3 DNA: TGTGCCAGCAGTGTCTTTGTTTCTGGTGGACAGGACAGAACAGATACGCAGTATTTT
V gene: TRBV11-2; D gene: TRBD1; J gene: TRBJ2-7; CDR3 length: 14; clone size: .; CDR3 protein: CASSQTGTGDEQYF; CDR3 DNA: TGTGCCAGCAGCCAAACCGGGACAGGGGACGAGCAGTACTTC